Below are 30 T cell receptor beta chains sequenced from a single sample in a study of cytomegalovirus exposure and HLA in healthy donors. The PCR ran on 60 Vbeta and 13 Jbeta primers. The protocol was immunoSEQ multiplex PCR, while the TCRdb copy is restricted to in-frame clones and leaves out a portion. This sample carries around 130,000 clones, roughly 80% of them seen once, and the ten largest clones take 2.1%. Sequencing used PBMCs. These receptors came from a man aged 25 to 40 in good health and CMV-seronegative.

The genes are TRBV6-1 and TRBJ2-3; 9 bases match TRBD2. Germline lookup yields CDR1 MNHNS and CDR2 SASEGT. The junction had 7 bases not matched to a gene; V was cut back by 2 bases and J by 4 bases. CDR3 length: 16 amino acids. The CDR3 protein is CASSEWERGVSDTQYF. As DNA, the CDR3 is TGTGCCAGCAGTGAATGGGAGCGGGGGGTGTCAGATACGCAGTATTTT.

This clone was counted a few times. The chain recombines TRBV7-9 with TRBJ1-2; D uncertain. Germline V CDR1 and CDR2: SEHNR, FQNEAQ (reference sequence). This CDR3 region has 14 residues. V was clipped by 0 bases and J by 6 bases, with 11 bases between them. CDR3 bases: TGTGCCAGCAGCTTAGCTCGCGGAGTTCATGGCTACACCTTC. As protein: CASSLARGVHGYTF.

The chain links TRBV5-6 to TRBJ2-1; possibly TRBD2 for D (5 bases). The CDR3 length is 12 residues. Trimming cost V 2 bases and J 8 bases, with 8 bases left between them. Germline V gene sequence: CDR1 SGHDT, CDR2 YYEEEE. The CDR3 here is CASSFSGDEQFF. As DNA, the CDR3 is TGTGCCAGCAGCTTTTCCGGGGATGAGCAGTTCTTC.

The chain couples TRBV7-7 to TRBJ2-5; 7 bases line up with TRBD1. CDR3 length: 16 residues. CDR1 is SSHAT, CDR2 FNYEAQ, per germline (reference sequence). The V segment lost 5 bases and the J segment 5 bases; nucleotides outside the gene matches: 14. The CDR3 DNA follows: TGTGCCAGCAGCAAAGCAGGGGGAGATCCCCCCGAGACCCAGTACTTC. This encodes CASSKAGGDPPETQYF.

The V call is TRBV30, the J call TRBJ2-7; 10 bases align to TRBD1. J was trimmed by 4 bases and V by 3 bases; bases with no gene match: 3. Germline V gene sequence: CDR1 GTSNPN, CDR2 SVGIG (reference sequence). This CDR3 spans 13 amino acids. The CDR3 DNA reads TGTGCCTGGAGAACGGGACAGGGGTACGAGCAGTACTTC. Amino acids: CAWRTGQGYEQYF.

This clone occurred once. The CDR3 spells CASSQGYGNQPQHF. As DNA, the CDR3 is TGTGCCAGCAGCCAGGGATACGGCAATCAGCCCCAGCATTTT. The rearrangement uses TRBV6-5 and TRBJ1-5, with D tentatively TRBD1 (5 bases). V lost 6 bases, J lost 2 bases, and 11 bases lay in between. CDR3 length: 14 amino acids. Per the germline V gene, CDR1 is MNHEY and CDR2 is SVGAGI.

The rearrangement links TRBV27 to TRBJ1-5; 10 bases line up with TRBD1. The V gene end was trimmed by 4 bases and the J gene end by 0 bases; junction bases not matched to a gene: 6. This CDR3 has 17 amino acids. Germline V CDR1 and CDR2: MNHEY, SMNVEV (reference sequence). CDR3 sequence: CASSSMGQGYSNQPQHF. In DNA form, the CDR3 reads TGTGCCAGCAGTTCTATGGGACAGGGGTATAGCAATCAGCCCCAGCATTTT.

This clone occurred once. This rearrangement joins TRBV5-6 to TRBJ2-3; 7 bases line up with TRBD1. The length of the CDR3 is 17 residues. Trimming removed 3 bases from V and 1 base from J; junction bases left unmatched: 11. CDR1 is SGHDT, CDR2 YYEEEE, per germline. Written as DNA, the CDR3 is TGTGCCAGCAGCTCACCACAGGGGAGAGAGGGCACAGATACGCAGTATTTT. It encodes CASSSPQGREGTDTQYF.

The chain uses TRBV30 and TRBJ2-7, with a possible D match to TRBD1 (5 bases). CDR1 is GTSNPN, CDR2 SVGIG, per germline (reference sequence). CDR3 length: 13 amino acids. The V end was cut by 1 base, the J end by 6 bases, with 13 bases between. The chain's CDR3 is CAWSGNQGGEQYF. The CDR3 DNA sequence: TGTGCCTGGAGTGGGAATCAGGGTGGCGAGCAGTACTTC.

This clone was observed once. The chain carries TRBV18 and TRBJ2-7; D is perhaps TRBD1 (6 bases). The ends were cut back, 1 base at V and 5 bases at J, with 21 bases in the middle. This CDR3 region has 17 residues. Per germline, CDR1 KGHSH and CDR2 LQKENI. This CDR3 reads CASSPLPQGPYNDEQYF. DNA of the CDR3: TGTGCCAGCTCACCACTTCCACAGGGACCATACAACGACGAGCAGTACTTC. The full variable domain, completed using reference TRBV18 and TRBJ2-7, is NAGVMQNPRHLVRRRGQEARLRCSPMKGHSHVYWYRQLPEEGLKFMVYLQKENIIDESGMPKERFSAEFPKEGPSILRIQQVVRGDSAAYFCASSPLPQGPYNDEQYFGPGTRLTVT.

V gene TRBV27 combines with J gene TRBJ2-7; D ambiguous. This CDR3 is 14 amino acids long. The V end was cut by 8 bases, the J end by 1 base, with 15 bases between. Per the germline V gene, CDR1 is MNHEY and CDR2 is SMNVEV (reference sequence). The CDR3 loop reads CASQLWSLSYEQYF. CDR3 nucleotide sequence: TGTGCCAGCCAACTCTGGTCCCTATCCTACGAGCAGTACTTC.

This clone was found once. Other DNA variants within this sample encode the same CDR3. The V gene is TRBV7-8, the J gene TRBJ2-1; 9 positions agree with TRBD2. CDR1 and CDR2 from the germline V gene are SGHVS and FQNEAQ. The ends lost 1 base at V and 4 bases at J; junction bases unmatched: 5. This CDR3 comprises 16 residues. The CDR3 nucleotides read TGTGCCAGCAGCTTAGGTACTAGCGGGCGGTACAATGAGCAGTTCTTC. It specifies CASSLGTSGRYNEQFF. The variable domain in full, completed from reference TRBV7-8 and TRBJ2-1, reads GAGVSQSPRYKVAKRGQDVALRCDPISGHVSLFWYQQALGQGPEFLTYFQNEAQLDKSGLPSDRFFAERPEGSVSTLKIQRTQQEDSAVYLCASSLGTSGRYNEQFFGPGTRLTVL.

The V and J genes are TRBV25-1 and TRBJ1-1, with a tentative D call TRBD1 (5 bases). The germline V gene encodes CDR1 MGHDK and CDR2 SYGVNS. The V end lost 3 bases, the J end lost 4 bases, and 15 bases lay between the germline ends. The CDR3 covers 15 residues. This chain's CDR3 is CASSEIDGGGTEAFF. The CDR3 coding sequence is TGTGCCAGCAGTGAGATCGATGGGGGGGGCACTGAAGCTTTCTTT.

V gene TRBV9 combines with J gene TRBJ2-5, with D unclear. The CDR3 has 13 residues. The germline CDR1 and CDR2 sequences are SGDLS and YYNGEE. Trimming removed 2 bases from V and 6 bases from J, with 11 bases in between. The CDR3 spells CASSVAQDQTQYF. The CDR3 DNA sequence: TGTGCCAGCAGCGTCGCCCAGGATCAGACCCAGTACTTC.

The chain has TRBV5-6 and TRBJ2-7; a weak D match, TRBD1 (5 bases). This CDR3 is built from 14 residues. The V end was cut by 1 base, the J end by 2 bases, with 10 bases between. The germline V gene has CDR1 SGHDT and CDR2 YYEEEE. CDR3: CASSLFQGTYEQYF. In DNA form, the CDR3 reads TGTGCCAGCAGCTTGTTTCAGGGCACCTACGAGCAGTACTTC.

J is TRBJ2-3 and V is TRBV5-8, with D maybe TRBD2 (6 bases). The CDR3 is 16 amino acids. The V gene's germline CDR1 is SGHTS and CDR2 YDEGEE. Trimming removed 6 bases from V and 4 bases from J, with 21 bases in between. The CDR3 DNA follows: TGTGCCAGCATCACCGGGCGGGGACGAGTGCCAGATACGCAGTATTTT. This codes for CASITGRGRVPDTQYF.

V usage is TRBV29-1 and J usage is TRBJ2-3; 7 nucleotides match TRBD2. CDR3 length: 15 amino acids. CDR1 is SQVTM, CDR2 ANQGSEA, per germline. J was trimmed by 0 bases and V by 0 bases; bases with no gene match: 3. The CDR3 loop reads CSVEEGGGSTDTQYF. The CDR3 DNA reads as TGCAGCGTTGAAGAGGGGGGGGGAAGCACAGATACGCAGTATTTT.

This chain uses TRBV18 with TRBJ1-4, with 8 bases lining up with TRBD1. Unmatched junction bases numbered 6, after V lost 3 bases and J lost 0 bases. Germline lookup yields CDR1 KGHSH and CDR2 LQKENI. This CDR3 spans 17 amino acids. The CDR3 reads CASSPVGQGTTNEKLFF. The DNA of the CDR3 is TGTGCCAGCTCACCCGTCGGACAGGGAACAACTAATGAAAAACTGTTTTTT.

This chain uses TRBV7-2 with TRBJ1-1; 11 bases fit TRBD1. Germline lookup yields CDR1 SGHTA and CDR2 FQGNSA. Trimming cost V 3 bases and J 4 bases; bases outside gene matches: 4. This CDR3 is built from 15 residues. The CDR3: CASSFRTGGPTEAFF. The CDR3 DNA follows: TGTGCCAGCAGCTTTCGGACAGGGGGCCCCACTGAAGCTTTCTTT.

The V call is TRBV11-2, the J call TRBJ2-6, with 7 bases lining up with TRBD1. There are 18 residues in the CDR3. Germline CDR1 reads SGHAT; CDR2 reads FQNNGV. Losses at the gene ends were 5 bases for V and 0 bases for J; bases not matched to a gene: 10. As DNA, the CDR3 is TGTGCCAGCAGCCCCCGACAGGGATATTCCTCTGGGGCCAACGTCCTGACTTTC. Translation gives CASSPRQGYSSGANVLTF.

This clone was counted a few times. The J gene is TRBJ2-3, the V gene TRBV4-1; D is unresolved. Trimming removed 4 bases from V and 8 bases from J, with 7 bases in between. Germline lookup yields CDR1 MGHRA and CDR2 YSYEKL. The CDR3 is 11 residues long. The CDR3 bases are TGCGCCAGCAGCCGGGCCGGTACGCAGTATTTT. It yields the protein CASSRAGTQYF.

This clone came up a few times. Relative to the germline gene, one junction end is altered; a read error may explain this. The chain has TRBV10-1 and TRBJ2-6, with D possibly matching TRBD1 (6 bases). This CDR3 region has 17 residues. Germline V gene sequence: CDR1 WNHNN, CDR2 SYGVQD (reference sequence). CDR3 in DNA: TGCGCCAGCAGACAATTCTACAGGGAAACTGGGGCCAACGGCCTGACTTTC. It yields the protein CASRQFYRETGANGLTF.

This clone was detected once. The chain joins TRBV7-9 to TRBJ2-5; tentatively, D is TRBD1 (5 bases). Trimming pared 3 bases from V and 2 bases from J, leaving 10 bases between. CDR3 size: 14 residues. From germline, CDR1 is SEHNR and CDR2 FQNEAQ (reference sequence). CDR3 residues: CASSLQGWQETQYF. In DNA, the CDR3 is TGTGCCAGCAGCTTGCAGGGTTGGCAAGAGACCCAGTACTTC.

The CDR3 protein is CASTVTNTGELFF. As DNA, the CDR3 is TGTGCCAGCACGGTTACGAACACCGGGGAGCTGTTTTTT. The chain employs TRBV6-5 and TRBJ2-2; D not certain. Trimming removed 7 bases from V and 0 bases from J, with 6 bases in between. CDR3 length: 13 amino acids. Per germline, CDR1 MNHEY and CDR2 SVGAGI.

The chain recombines TRBV18 with TRBJ1-4; D gene unclear. Trimming took off 6 bases at V and 8 bases at J, with 19 bases between the two ends. The CDR3 covers 15 residues. Germline CDR1 KGHSH, CDR2 LQKENI. For the CDR3, the DNA is TGTGCCAGCTCCCCAACCGGAGGGTTCGGGGAAAAACTGTTTTTT. Protein: CASSPTGGFGEKLFF.

The chain carries TRBV27 and TRBJ2-7, with 8 bases aligning to TRBD1. V was pared by 0 bases and J by 1 base, with 8 bases of the junction left unmatched. CDR3 length equals 17 residues. Germline CDR1 reads MNHEY; CDR2 reads SMNVEV (reference sequence). Here the CDR3 reads CASSLSKGTGLSYEQYF. CDR3 sequence (DNA): TGTGCCAGCAGTTTATCGAAAGGGACAGGCCTTTCCTACGAGCAGTACTTC.

This clone was observed once. This chain uses TRBV27 with TRBJ1-3, with a possible D match to TRBD1 (5 bases). Germline values: CDR1 MNHEY, CDR2 SMNVEV (reference sequence). This CDR3 has 14 residues. Trimming removed 3 bases at V and 0 bases at J, with 6 bases between. In DNA form, the CDR3 reads TGTGCCAGCAGTTTGACAGCCTCTGGAAACACCATATATTTT. This sequence encodes CASSLTASGNTIYF.

The J gene is TRBJ2-7, the V gene TRBV28, with D possibly being TRBD2 (6 bases). This CDR3 is 12 amino acids long. The V and J ends lost 4 bases and 5 bases respectively, with 9 bases between them. Germline lookup yields CDR1 MDHEN and CDR2 SYDVKM. The CDR3 DNA follows: TGTGCCAGCAGTTGGGACTTCCACGAGCAGTACTTC. It specifies CASSWDFHEQYF.

The rearrangement links TRBV30 to TRBJ1-4; D unclear. Germline V gene data show CDR1 as GTSNPN and CDR2 as SVGIG (reference sequence). Deletions cut 4 bases from V and 5 bases from J, with 11 bases between. The CDR3 loop spans 13 amino acids. CDR3 residues: CAWTDAVNEKLFF. The CDR3 DNA follows: TGTGCCTGGACAGATGCGGTGAATGAAAAACTGTTTTTT.

The chain carries TRBV2 and TRBJ2-1, with D perhaps matching TRBD1 (6 bases). Trimming took off 6 bases at V and 10 bases at J, with 19 bases between the two ends. Looked up from germline, CDR1 is SNHLY and CDR2 is FYNNEI. The CDR3 is 14 residues long. CDR3 coding DNA: TGTGCCAGCAGAGACCGGGACACCCGAACAGAGCAGTTCTTC. Its translation is CASRDRDTRTEQFF.